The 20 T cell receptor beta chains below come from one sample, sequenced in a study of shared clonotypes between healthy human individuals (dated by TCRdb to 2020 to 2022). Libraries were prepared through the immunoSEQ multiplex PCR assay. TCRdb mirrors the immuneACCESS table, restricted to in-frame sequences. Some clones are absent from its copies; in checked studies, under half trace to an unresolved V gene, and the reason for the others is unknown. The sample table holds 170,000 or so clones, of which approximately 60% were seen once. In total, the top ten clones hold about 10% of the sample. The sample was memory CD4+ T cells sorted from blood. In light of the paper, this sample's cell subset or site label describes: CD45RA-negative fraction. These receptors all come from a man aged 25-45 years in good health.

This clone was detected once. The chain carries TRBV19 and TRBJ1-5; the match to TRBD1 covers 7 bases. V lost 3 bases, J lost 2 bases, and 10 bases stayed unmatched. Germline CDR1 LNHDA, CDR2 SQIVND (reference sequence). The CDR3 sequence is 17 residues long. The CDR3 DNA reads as TGTGCCAGTAGTATCACGGGGACAGCTGGGGGCAATCAGCCCCAGCATTTT. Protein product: CASSITGTAGGNQPQHF.

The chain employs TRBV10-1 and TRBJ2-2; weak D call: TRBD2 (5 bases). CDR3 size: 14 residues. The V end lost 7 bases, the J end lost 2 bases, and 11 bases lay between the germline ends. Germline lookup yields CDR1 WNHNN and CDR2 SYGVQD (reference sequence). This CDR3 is CASISAVNTGELFF. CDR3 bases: TGCGCCAGCATATCAGCGGTTAACACCGGGGAGCTGTTTTTT.

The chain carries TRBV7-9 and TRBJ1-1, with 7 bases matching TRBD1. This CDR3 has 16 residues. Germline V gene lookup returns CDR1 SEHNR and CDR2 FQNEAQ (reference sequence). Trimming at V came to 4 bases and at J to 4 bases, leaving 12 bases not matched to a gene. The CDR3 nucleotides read TGTGCCAGCAGCTCGGGCACACAGGGGTTGAGCACTGAAGCTTTCTTT. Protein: CASSSGTQGLSTEAFF.

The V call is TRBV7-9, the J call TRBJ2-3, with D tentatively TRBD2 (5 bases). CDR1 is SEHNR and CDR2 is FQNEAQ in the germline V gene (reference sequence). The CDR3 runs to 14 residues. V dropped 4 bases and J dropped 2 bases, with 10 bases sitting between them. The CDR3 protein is CASSSGLATDTQYF. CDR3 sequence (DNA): TGTGCCAGCAGCTCAGGACTCGCCACAGATACGCAGTATTTT.

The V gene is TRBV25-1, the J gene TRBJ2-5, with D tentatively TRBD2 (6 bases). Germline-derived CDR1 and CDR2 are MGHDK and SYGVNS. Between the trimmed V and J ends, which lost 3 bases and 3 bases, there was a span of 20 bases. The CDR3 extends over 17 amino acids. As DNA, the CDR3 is TGTGCCAGCAGTGACCCCCCTGAAATAGCGGAGAAAGAGACCCAGTACTTC. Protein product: CASSDPPEIAEKETQYF.

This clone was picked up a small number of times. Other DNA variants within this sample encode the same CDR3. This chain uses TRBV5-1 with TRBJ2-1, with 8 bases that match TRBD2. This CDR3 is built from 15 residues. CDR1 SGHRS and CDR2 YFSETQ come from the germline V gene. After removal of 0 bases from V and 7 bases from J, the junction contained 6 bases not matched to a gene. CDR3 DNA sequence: TGCGCCAGCAGCTTGGTACGGGAGGGAGATAATGAGCAGTTCTTC. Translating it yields CASSLVREGDNEQFF. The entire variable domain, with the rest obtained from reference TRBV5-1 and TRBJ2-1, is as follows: KAGVTQTPRYLIKTRGQQVTLSCSPISGHRSVSWYQQTPGQGLQFLFEYFSETQRNKGNFPGRFSGRQFSNSRSEMNVSTLELGDSALYLCASSLVREGDNEQFFGPGTRLTVL.

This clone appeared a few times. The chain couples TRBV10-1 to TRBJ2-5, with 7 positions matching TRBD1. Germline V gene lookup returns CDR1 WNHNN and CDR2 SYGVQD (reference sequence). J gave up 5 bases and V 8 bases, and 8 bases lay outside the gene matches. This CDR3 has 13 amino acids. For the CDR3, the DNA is TGCGCCAGCGGGGAGACAGGGAGCGAGACCCAGTACTTC. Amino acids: CASGETGSETQYF.

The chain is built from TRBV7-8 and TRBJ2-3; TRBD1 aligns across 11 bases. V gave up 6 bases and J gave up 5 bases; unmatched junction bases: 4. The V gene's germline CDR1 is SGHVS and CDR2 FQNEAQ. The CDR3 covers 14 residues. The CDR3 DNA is TGTGCCAGCAGTTTGGACAGGGGGCTAGATACGCAGTATTTT. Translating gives CASSLDRGLDTQYF.

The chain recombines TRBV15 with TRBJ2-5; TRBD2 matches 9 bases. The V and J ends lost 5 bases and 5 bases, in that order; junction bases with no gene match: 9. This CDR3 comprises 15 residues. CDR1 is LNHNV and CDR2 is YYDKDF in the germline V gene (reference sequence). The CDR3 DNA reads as TGTGCCACCAGCTTTAAGCGGGAGGCCCCGGAGACCCAGTACTTC. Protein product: CATSFKREAPETQYF.

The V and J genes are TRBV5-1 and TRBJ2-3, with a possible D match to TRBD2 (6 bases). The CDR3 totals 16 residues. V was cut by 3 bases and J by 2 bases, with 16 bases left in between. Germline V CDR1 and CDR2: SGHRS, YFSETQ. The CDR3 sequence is CASSSTTRSDTDTQYF. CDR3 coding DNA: TGCGCCAGCAGCTCCACGACTAGGAGTGACACAGATACGCAGTATTTT.

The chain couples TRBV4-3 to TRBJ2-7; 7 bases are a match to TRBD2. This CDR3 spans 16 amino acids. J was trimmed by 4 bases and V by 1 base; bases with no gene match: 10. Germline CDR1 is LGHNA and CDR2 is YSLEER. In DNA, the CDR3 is TGCGCCAGCAGCCAAGTCCTAGGCGGGAGCGGATACGAGCAGTACTTC. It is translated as CASSQVLGGSGYEQYF.

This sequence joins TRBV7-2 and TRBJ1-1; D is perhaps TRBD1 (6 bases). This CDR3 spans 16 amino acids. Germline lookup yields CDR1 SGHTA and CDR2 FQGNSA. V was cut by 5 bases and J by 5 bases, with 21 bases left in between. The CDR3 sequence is CASSSRPPGADTEAFF. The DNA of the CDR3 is TGTGCCAGCAGCAGCCGCCCCCCGGGGGCAGATACTGAAGCTTTCTTT. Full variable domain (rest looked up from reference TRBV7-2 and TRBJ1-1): GAGVSQSPSNKVTEKGKDVELRCDPISGHTALYWYRQSLGQGLEFLIYFQGNSAPDKSGLPSDRFSAERTGGSVSTLTIQRTQQEDSAVYLCASSSRPPGADTEAFFGQGTRLTVV.

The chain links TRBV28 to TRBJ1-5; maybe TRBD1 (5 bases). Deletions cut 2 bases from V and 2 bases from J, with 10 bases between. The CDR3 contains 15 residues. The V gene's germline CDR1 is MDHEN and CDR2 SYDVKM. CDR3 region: CASSLGETGNQPQHF. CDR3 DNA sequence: TGTGCCAGCAGTTTAGGGGAGACAGGCAATCAGCCCCAGCATTTT.

CDR3 protein: CASSLWASGSIDTQYF. CDR3 sequence (DNA): TGTGCCAGCAGCTTATGGGCGAGCGGGAGTATAGATACGCAGTATTTT. The chain has TRBV7-2 and TRBJ2-3; 8 bases line up with TRBD2. Trimming took 2 bases from V and 5 from J; bases not matched to a gene: 9. Germline CDR1 and CDR2: SGHTA and FQGNSA. This CDR3 spans 16 amino acids.

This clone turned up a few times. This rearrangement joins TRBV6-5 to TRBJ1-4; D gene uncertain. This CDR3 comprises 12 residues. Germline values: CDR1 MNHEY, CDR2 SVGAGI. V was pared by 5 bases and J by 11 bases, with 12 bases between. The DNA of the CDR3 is TGTGCCAGCAGTCCACGGACCTTCAAACTGTTTTTT. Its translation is CASSPRTFKLFF.

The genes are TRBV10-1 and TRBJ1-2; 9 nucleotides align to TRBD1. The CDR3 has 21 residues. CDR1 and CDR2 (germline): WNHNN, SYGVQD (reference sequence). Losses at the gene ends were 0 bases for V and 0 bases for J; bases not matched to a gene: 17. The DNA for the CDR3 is TGCGCCAGCAGTGAGTCTAAAAAAGTTGGACGAAGACAGGGGGCTAACTATGGCTACACCTTC. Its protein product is CASSESKKVGRRQGANYGYTF.

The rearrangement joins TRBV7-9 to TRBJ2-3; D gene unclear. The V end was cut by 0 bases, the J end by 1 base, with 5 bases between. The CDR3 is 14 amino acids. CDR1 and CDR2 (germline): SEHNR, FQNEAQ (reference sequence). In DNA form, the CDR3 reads TGTGCCAGCAGCTTAGCAGGTGGCACAGATACGCAGTATTTT. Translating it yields CASSLAGGTDTQYF.

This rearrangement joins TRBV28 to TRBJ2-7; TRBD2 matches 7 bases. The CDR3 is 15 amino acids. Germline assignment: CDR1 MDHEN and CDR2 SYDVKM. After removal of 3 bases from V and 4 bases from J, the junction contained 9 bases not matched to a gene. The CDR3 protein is CASSLGGAGGYEQYF. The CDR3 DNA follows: TGTGCCAGCAGTTTGGGAGGGGCTGGTGGTTACGAGCAGTACTTC.

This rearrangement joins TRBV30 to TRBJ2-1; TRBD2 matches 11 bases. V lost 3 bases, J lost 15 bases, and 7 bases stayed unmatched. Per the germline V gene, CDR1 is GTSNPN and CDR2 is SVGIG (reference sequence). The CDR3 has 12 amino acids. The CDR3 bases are TGTGCCTGGAGGGTGACTAGCGGGAAGGGGTTCTTC. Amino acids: CAWRVTSGKGFF.

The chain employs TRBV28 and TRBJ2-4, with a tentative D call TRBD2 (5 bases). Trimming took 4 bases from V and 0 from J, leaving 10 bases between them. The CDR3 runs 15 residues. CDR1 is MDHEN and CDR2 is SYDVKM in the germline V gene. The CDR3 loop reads CASSSSLVAKNIQYF. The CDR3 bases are TGTGCCAGCAGTTCTAGCTTAGTAGCCAAAAACATTCAGTACTTC.